This entry describes one TCR beta chain. The antigen is undetermined. The sample belongs to a study of shared clonotypes between healthy human individuals. Study results and limitations: Depth of sequencing was expected to influence donor clonotype sharing. Generally, naive subsets came out with larger estimated richness than memory subsets.

Germline CDR1 is SGHVS and CDR2 is FQNEAQ. V was shortened by 5 bases and J by 1 base, with 12 bases between the two germline ends. The CDR3 has 14 residues. The protocol was immunoSEQ multiplex PCR, while the TCRdb copy is restricted to in-frame clones and leaves out a portion. The sample lists approximately 2,300,000 clones, just under 95% seen once, with about 0.41% in the top ten. V and J are TRBV7-8 and TRBJ2-7, with TRBD1 as a possible D gene (6 bases). This TCR was recovered from a man between 18 and 35 years old in good health. Some clones in this sample may be carry-over from other donors' samples. The sample consisted of naive CD4+ T cells from PBMCs. Subset in this sample: CD45RA+ positively selected. CDR3 in amino acids: CASSPRTASYEQYF. CDR3 bases: TGTGCCAGCAGCCCGCGGACAGCTTCCTACGAGCAGTACTTC.